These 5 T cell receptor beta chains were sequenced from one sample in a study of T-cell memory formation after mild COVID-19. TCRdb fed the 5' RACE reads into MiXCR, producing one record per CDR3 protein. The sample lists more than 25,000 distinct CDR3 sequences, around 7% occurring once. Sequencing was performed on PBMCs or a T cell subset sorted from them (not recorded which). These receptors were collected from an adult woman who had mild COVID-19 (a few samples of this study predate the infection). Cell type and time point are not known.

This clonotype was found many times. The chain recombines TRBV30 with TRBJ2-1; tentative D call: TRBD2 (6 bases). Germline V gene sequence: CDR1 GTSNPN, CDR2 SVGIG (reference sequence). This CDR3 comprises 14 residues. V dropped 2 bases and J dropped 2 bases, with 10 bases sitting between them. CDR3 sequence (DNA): TGTGCCTGGAGTTCGGGGGTACCCTACAATGAGCAGTTCTTC. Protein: CAWSSGVPYNEQFF.

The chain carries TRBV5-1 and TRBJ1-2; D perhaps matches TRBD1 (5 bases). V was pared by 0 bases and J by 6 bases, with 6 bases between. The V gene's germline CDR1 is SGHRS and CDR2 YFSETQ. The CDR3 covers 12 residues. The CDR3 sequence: CASSLGGNGYTF. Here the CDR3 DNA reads TGCGCCAGCAGCTTGGGGGGCAATGGCTACACCTTC.

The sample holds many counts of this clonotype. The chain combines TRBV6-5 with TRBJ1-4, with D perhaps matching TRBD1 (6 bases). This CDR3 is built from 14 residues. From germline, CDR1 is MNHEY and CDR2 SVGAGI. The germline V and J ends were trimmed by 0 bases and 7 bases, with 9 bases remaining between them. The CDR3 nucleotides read TGTGCCAGCAGTTACTCGGGGGCGCGTGAAAAACTGTTTTTT. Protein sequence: CASSYSGAREKLFF.

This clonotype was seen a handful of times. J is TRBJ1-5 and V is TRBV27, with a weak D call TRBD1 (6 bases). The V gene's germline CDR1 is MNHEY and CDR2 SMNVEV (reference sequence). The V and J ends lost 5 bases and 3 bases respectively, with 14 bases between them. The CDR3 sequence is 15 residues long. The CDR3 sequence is CASSPGGAYNQPQHF. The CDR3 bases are TGTGCCAGCAGTCCCGGGGGGGCATACAATCAGCCCCAGCATTTT.

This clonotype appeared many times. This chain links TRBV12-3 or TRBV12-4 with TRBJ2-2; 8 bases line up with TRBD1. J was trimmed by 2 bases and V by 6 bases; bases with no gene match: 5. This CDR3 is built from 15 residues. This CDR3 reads CASRTGAGNTGELFF. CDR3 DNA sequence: TGTGCCAGCAGGACAGGGGCGGGAAACACCGGGGAGCTGTTTTTT.